These 11 T cell receptor beta chains were all obtained from the same sample, sequenced in a study of CD8 T cells in Susac syndrome. Random hexamers were used to reverse transcribe the RNA input (roughly 0.5 to 1 ug). Each CDR3 protein gets one entry after TCRdb re-called the immunoSEQ multiplex PCR reads with MiXCR. In the table there are roughly 150,000 distinct CDR3 sequences, approximately 96% of which are singletons. The sequencing sample was made of CD4+ T cells from PBMCs. These TCRs come from a human donor with Susac syndrome.

The chain joins TRBV29-1 to TRBJ1-5, with D uncertain. V dropped 4 bases and J dropped 4 bases, with 14 bases sitting between them. The CDR3 loop spans 14 amino acids. Germline V CDR1 and CDR2: SQVTM, ANQGSEA. The CDR3 is CSVAVDGINQPQHF. CDR3 nucleotides: TGCAGCGTTGCCGTCGACGGGATAAATCAGCCCCAGCATTTT.

The rearrangement uses TRBV4-1 and TRBJ1-5, with TRBD1 matching over 7 bases. The CDR3 consists of 17 residues. With V trimmed by 4 bases and J by 7 bases, 16 bases remained unmatched. Germline V lookup: CDR1 MGHRA, CDR2 YSYEKL. The CDR3 loop reads CASSPGGKTGVRQPQHF. DNA of the CDR3: TGCGCCAGCAGCCCAGGAGGGAAAACAGGGGTGCGGCAGCCCCAGCATTTT.

V usage is TRBV12-3 or TRBV12-4 and J usage is TRBJ1-5, with 11 positions matching TRBD1. The CDR3 runs 14 residues. With V trimmed by 6 bases and J by 7 bases, 5 bases remained unmatched. The CDR3 reads CASRMGQGGQPQHF. The CDR3 region has the DNA TGTGCCAGCAGGATGGGACAGGGGGGGCAGCCCCAGCATTTT.

The chain employs TRBV12-3 or TRBV12-4 and TRBJ2-3; TRBD2 might be the D (6 bases). The CDR3 is 12 residues long. V was trimmed by 6 bases and J by 8 bases, leaving 12 bases between them. CDR3 residues: CASSRLELTQYF. The DNA for the CDR3 is TGTGCCAGCAGCAGACTAGAGCTTACGCAGTATTTT.

This chain uses TRBV5-1 with TRBJ2-1; tentatively, D is TRBD2 (6 bases). The CDR3 is made up of 13 amino acids. Looked up from germline, CDR1 is SGHRS and CDR2 is YFSETQ. V was cut by 5 bases and J by 7 bases, with 13 bases left in between. CDR3 sequence: CASRPPGSNEQFF. The CDR3 bases are TGCGCCAGCAGGCCGCCCGGGAGTAATGAGCAGTTCTTC.

V and J are TRBV2 and TRBJ1-5; unclear D gene. The CDR3 sequence is 13 residues long. Germline CDR1 SNHLY, CDR2 FYNNEI. The V end was cut by 3 bases, the J end by 5 bases, with 8 bases between. CDR3 sequence reads: CASSDERDQPQHF. The CDR3 region has the DNA TGTGCCAGCAGTGATGAGAGGGATCAGCCCCAGCATTTT. The variable domain in full, completed from reference TRBV2 and TRBJ1-5, reads EPEVTQTPSHQVTQMGQEVILRCVPISNHLYFYWYRQILGQKVEFLVSFYNNEISEKSEIFDDQFSVERPDGSNFTLKIRSTKLEDSAMYFCASSDERDQPQHFGDGTRLSIL.

CDR3 amino acids: CASSRSETGGSYEQYF. The DNA for the CDR3 is TGCGCCAGCAGCCGGAGTGAGACAGGGGGTTCCTACGAGCAGTACTTC. The chain recombines TRBV4-1 with TRBJ2-7; TRBD1 matches 9 bases. The CDR3 totals 16 residues. V was clipped by 4 bases and J by 1 base; unmatched bases: 8. From germline, CDR1 is MGHRA and CDR2 YSYEKL.

The chain employs TRBV11-1 and TRBJ2-1; TRBD1 or TRBD2 may be the D gene (6 bases each). V lost 0 bases, J lost 10 bases, and 10 bases lay in between. The CDR3 runs to 13 residues. Germline V gene sequence: CDR1 SGHAT, CDR2 FQDESV (reference sequence). Here the CDR3 reads CASSLAGGREQFF. The CDR3 nucleotides read TGTGCCAGCAGCTTAGCCGGGGGCCGCGAGCAGTTCTTC.

The rearrangement joins TRBV9 to TRBJ1-2; D gene unclear. This CDR3 is 13 amino acids long. V lost 4 bases, J lost 6 bases, and 13 bases lay in between. CDR1 and CDR2 from the germline V gene are SGDLS and YYNGEE. CDR3 sequence reads: CASSSLARHGYTF. CDR3 bases: TGTGCCAGCAGCTCCCTAGCAAGACATGGCTACACCTTC.

The chain links TRBV6-6 to TRBJ2-5; TRBD1 matches 8 bases. In germline, CDR1 is MNHNY, CDR2 SVGAGI (reference sequence). Trimming removed 7 bases from V and 2 bases from J; junction bases left unmatched: 12. This CDR3 is 16 amino acids long. As DNA, the CDR3 is TGTGCCAGCACTTTACGACAGGGGACCTTTCAAGAGACCCAGTACTTC. The encoded protein is CASTLRQGTFQETQYF.

V gene TRBV6-6 combines with J gene TRBJ2-7; D could derive from TRBD1 or TRBD2 (5 bases each). Germline V CDR1 and CDR2: MNHNY, SVGAGI (reference sequence). CDR3 length: 12 amino acids. The V end was cut by 5 bases, the J end by 11 bases, with 16 bases between. The CDR3 reads CASSALGEIEYF. CDR3 coding DNA: TGTGCCAGCAGTGCATTGGGGGAAATTGAGTACTTC.